These T cell receptor beta chains were read from a single sample in a study of shared clonotypes between healthy human individuals. Here immunoSEQ multiplex PCR was the method, and the copy in TCRdb shows in-frame clones only, minus some. The sample has roughly 2.6 million clones; around nine tenths are singletons. The sample comprised naive CD4+ T cells sorted from blood. These receptors all stem from a young man in good health. Each CDR3 is given with its conserved first and last residue. Each record gives: clone size, V gene, D gene, J gene, CDR3 DNA, CDR3 protein. The D gene is left open where the match is weak. Clone sizes are given selectively: once, few, many, or a class where the clone is expanded.

.	TRBV18	.	TRBJ2-5	TGTGCCAGCTCACCAGGGGTGCGAGAGACCCAGTACTTC	CASSPGVRETQYF
.	TRBV7-9	.	TRBJ2-3	TGTGCCAGCAGCCATGGGGGACCAAGCACAGATACGCAGTATTTT	CASSHGGPSTDTQYF
.	TRBV4-1	TRBD1	TRBJ2-7	TGCGCCAGCAGCCAAGACGGCAGGGGGCGGGACGAGCAGTACTTC	CASSQDGRGRDEQYF
.	TRBV4-3	.	TRBJ2-3	TGCGCCAGCAGCCAAGAGGGGATGAGGGGCCCCACAGATACGCAGTATTTT	CASSQEGMRGPTDTQYF
.	TRBV6-1	TRBD2	TRBJ2-1	TGTGCCAGCAGTGCGACTAGCGGGCTAACCTACAATGAGCAGTTCTTC	CASSATSGLTYNEQFF
.	TRBV7-1	.	TRBJ1-1	TGTGCCAGCAGCTTAAATTATGGCAGCGGCGAGGCTGAAGCTTTCTTT	CASSLNYGSGEAEAFF
.	TRBV6-1	.	TRBJ2-2	TGTGCCAGCAGACTTATAACAACCGGGGAGCTGTTTTTT	CASRLITTGELFF
.	TRBV12-5	.	TRBJ2-3	TGTGCTAGTGGTTTGTCAGGGACGGCTAGCACAGATACGCAGTATTTT	CASGLSGTASTDTQYF
.	TRBV19	TRBD1	TRBJ2-3	TGTGCCAGTAGTAGGACAGGGGGTAATCGGATAGGCACAGATACGCAGTATTTT	CASSRTGGNRIGTDTQYF
once	TRBV9	.	TRBJ2-1	TGTGCCAGCAGCGTAGGGGGGGACAGTTCATCCTACAATGAGCAGTTCTTC	CASSVGGDSSSYNEQFF
.	TRBV5-1	TRBD1	TRBJ1-4	TGCGCCAGCAGCTTCACAGGGGGCTCAACGGCTGAAAAACTGTTTTTT	CASSFTGGSTAEKLFF
.	TRBV6-1	.	TRBJ2-5	TGTGCCAGCAGTGGCAGGGGGGGAAGACTCCAAGAGACCCAGTACTTC	CASSGRGGRLQETQYF
once	TRBV7-9	TRBD1	TRBJ1-2	TGTGCCAGCAGCTTAGGGGCAGGGGGCGCTAACTATGGCTACACCTTC	CASSLGAGGANYGYTF
.	TRBV5-1	TRBD2	TRBJ2-3	TGCGCCAGCAGCACCCTAGCGGCCAGCACAGATACGCAGTATTTT	CASSTLAASTDTQYF
.	TRBV6-5	.	TRBJ2-7	TGTGCCAGCAGTCCGGGGGCCTCCTACGAGCAGTACTTC	CASSPGASYEQYF
.	TRBV18	.	TRBJ2-5	TGTGCCAGCTCACTACCAGACTTCTGGCAAGAGACCCAGTACTTC	CASSLPDFWQETQYF
.	TRBV19	TRBD1	TRBJ1-1	TGTGCCAGTAGTACTTCGGGACAGACGAACACTGAAGCTTTCTTT	CASSTSGQTNTEAFF
few	TRBV12-5	.	TRBJ1-6	TGTGCTAGTGGTTCCTTCTTGGGAAGCTCCTATAATTCACCCCTCCACTTT	CASGSFLGSSYNSPLHF
once	TRBV7-2	.	TRBJ1-5	TGTGCCAGCAGCTTAGACGGCGGGATGAGCAATCAGCCCCAGCATTTT	CASSLDGGMSNQPQHF
.	TRBV7-9	TRBD1	TRBJ1-5	TGTGCCAGCAGCTTAGGAAAGGACAGGGCTCAGCCCCAGCATTTT	CASSLGKDRAQPQHF
.	TRBV6-1	.	TRBJ1-4	TGTGCCAGCAGTGAATCCTGGCAGGAGAGCGCAACTAATGAAAAACTGTTTTTT	CASSESWQESATNEKLFF
.	TRBV21-1	.	TRBJ2-7	TGTGCCAGCAGGCGGGACAGTTGGGCCTACGAGCAGTACTTC	CASRRDSWAYEQYF
.	TRBV27	.	TRBJ2-2	TGTGCCATCACCCAGCCTACAGGGACGAACACCGGGGAGCTGTTTTTT	CAITQPTGTNTGELFF
once	TRBV28	.	TRBJ1-3	TGTGCCAGCAGTTTGCACGAGGGAAACACCATATATTTT	CASSLHEGNTIYF
.	TRBV7-3	TRBD2	TRBJ2-2	TGTGCCAGCAGGGCCACTAGCGTTTCGAACACCGGGGAGCTGTTTTTT	CASRATSVSNTGELFF
.	TRBV6-1	TRBD1	TRBJ1-5	TGTGCCAGCAGTTTACAGGGGGCTCATCAGCCCCAGCATTTT	CASSLQGAHQPQHF
.	TRBV15	.	TRBJ1-1	TGTGCCACCCGTAAAGGGACGGCCAACACTGAAGCTTTCTTT	CATRKGTANTEAFF
.	TRBV19	.	TRBJ1-4	TGTGCCAGTACCGCAGGGATCTCTGGTGAAAAACTGTTTTTT	CASTAGISGEKLFF
.	TRBV7-2	.	TRBJ2-1	TGTGCCAGCAGCCTAGCTGGGGCCTGGGGTGAGCAGTTCTTC	CASSLAGAWGEQFF
few	TRBV29-1	.	TRBJ1-1	TGCAGCGCTGTGACAGCCGAAGCTTTCTTT	CSAVTAEAFF
.	TRBV12-2	.	TRBJ2-3	TGTGCAAGTCGCCAAAGTCCCGGGACTAGCGGGGGGCTGAGATCCACAGATACGCAGTATTTT	CASRQSPGTSGGLRSTDTQYF
.	TRBV5-1	TRBD2	TRBJ2-2	TGCGCCAGCAGCTCCAGCGGGGGGACCGGGGAGCTGTTTTTT	CASSSSGGTGELFF
.	TRBV6-1	.	TRBJ1-4	TGTGCCAGCAGTGAAGCGAGGGGGACAAAACTGTTTTTT	CASSEARGTKLFF
.	TRBV7-8	.	TRBJ2-5	TGTGCCAGCAGCTCTGTGGGGGCATACCAAGAGACCCAGTACTTC	CASSSVGAYQETQYF
.	TRBV28	.	TRBJ2-5	TGTGCCAGTACGGACAGCCTGGGTATAACCCAGTACTTC	CASTDSLGITQYF
.	TRBV10-2	.	TRBJ1-2	TGCGCCAGCAGTGAAGGACGGACCTATGGCTACACCTTC	CASSEGRTYGYTF
.	TRBV10-3	.	TRBJ1-2	TGTGCCATCAGTGAGAGGCAGTCCAGTGGCTACACCTTC	CAISERQSSGYTF
.	TRBV7-7	.	TRBJ2-2	TGTGCTAGCAGCTTCTCCGAGAACACCGGGGAGCTGTTTTTT	CASSFSENTGELFF
.	TRBV6-6	.	TRBJ2-7	TGTGCCAGCAGTTACTCTCCTTATCACATATTC	CASSYSPYHIF
.	TRBV28	TRBD2	TRBJ2-3	TGTGCCAGCAGTTTATGGAAAAGCGGGGAGGGCACAGATACGCAGTATTTT	CASSLWKSGEGTDTQYF
.	TRBV4-2	TRBD2	TRBJ2-5	TGTGCCAGCAGCAGGACTAGCGGGGGAGTAGGAGAGACCCAGTACTTC	CASSRTSGGVGETQYF
once	TRBV5-1	.	TRBJ1-2	TGCGCCAGCAGCTTAGGGGATGGGGGCTACACCTTC	CASSLGDGGYTF
.	TRBV2	.	TRBJ1-2	TGTGCCAGCAGTGAAGCGATATCCCGCCCTCCCTTCTATGGCTACACCTTC	CASSEAISRPPFYGYTF
.	TRBV11-2	.	TRBJ1-1	TGTGCCAGCAAGGGAGACGGAGGAATGAACACTGAAGCTTTCTTT	CASKGDGGMNTEAFF
.	TRBV5-4	.	TRBJ1-4	TGTGCCAGCAGCTTGAAGGGGCTTACAACTAATGAAAAACTGTTTTTT	CASSLKGLTTNEKLFF
.	TRBV19	.	TRBJ1-3	TGTGCCAGTAGTTCCGGGGGGACTGGAAACACCATATATTTT	CASSSGGTGNTIYF
.	TRBV5-4	TRBD2	TRBJ2-7	TGTGCCAGCAGCGTGCGACTAGCGGGAGGGATCGACGAGCAGTACTTC	CASSVRLAGGIDEQYF
.	TRBV10-1	TRBD2	TRBJ2-1	TGCGCCAGCAGTGAGTCGGGTACTAGCGGGGTTCAGTTCTTC	CASSESGTSGVQFF
.	TRBV7-2	.	TRBJ2-3	TGTGCCAGCAGCCCACTTAGAGCTGCCACAGATACGCAGTATTTT	CASSPLRAATDTQYF
.	TRBV4-1	.	TRBJ1-5	TGCGCCAGCAGCCAAGATGGCAGCTATAGCAATCAGCCCCAGCATTTT	CASSQDGSYSNQPQHF
.	TRBV7-9	.	TRBJ2-5	TGTGCCAGCAGCTTTAGGGTTGGCCACCAAGAGACCCAGTACTTC	CASSFRVGHQETQYF
once	TRBV7-2	TRBD2	TRBJ2-7	TGTGCCAGCAGCATCAGCGGGGGGGCCATAATCCAGCAGTACTTC	CASSISGGAIIQQYF
.	TRBV6-4	TRBD1	TRBJ1-2	TGTGCCAGCAGTCCCGGGACAGGGTCTGGCTACACCTTC	CASSPGTGSGYTF
.	TRBV6-5	TRBD2	TRBJ2-7	TGTGCCAGCAGGCCCGGGACTAGCGGGGACTACGAGCAGTACTTC	CASRPGTSGDYEQYF